These 30 T cell receptor beta chains came from one sample sequenced in a study of response to subunit inactivated influenza vaccine. TCRdb called the RT-PCR reads again in MiXCR, with one record for every CDR3 protein. The table lists about 170,000 distinct CDR3 sequences, roughly 12% of them singletons. These data also formed part of another study, on T cells expressing NK-cell markers. This second study notes: What made the TCR beta cDNA was 5'RACE template switching with UMIs.

Sequenced material: CD8+ T cells sorted from PBMCs, taken about 13 days after vaccination. Source of these receptors: a man aged 45 to 65 who received an inactivated influenza vaccine.

This clonotype has more than one count but fewer than ten. This chain uses TRBV12-3 or TRBV12-4 with TRBJ1-5; a weak D match, TRBD1 (6 bases). The CDR3 runs to 12 residues. The V gene lost 5 bases and the J gene lost 6 bases, with 8 bases spanning the gap. CDR3 nucleotides: TGTGCCAGCAGTCGACAGGCTCAGCCCCAGCATTTT. Its translation is CASSRQAQPQHF.

Many counts were recorded for this clonotype. This chain connects TRBV20-1 to TRBJ1-5; a weak D match, TRBD1 (6 bases). Germline values: CDR1 DFQATT, CDR2 SNEGSKA (reference sequence). V shed 7 bases and J shed 6 bases, with 19 bases lying between them. The CDR3 spans 14 residues. The CDR3 protein is CSVEVWGGFQPQHF. CDR3 sequence (DNA): TGCAGTGTGGAGGTCTGGGGGGGCTTTCAGCCCCAGCATTTT.

This chain uses TRBV12-3 or TRBV12-4 with TRBJ2-7; 9 positions match TRBD1. After removal of 5 bases from V and 4 bases from J, the junction contained 3 bases not matched to a gene. The CDR3 has 13 amino acids. CDR3 sequence: CASSDRGLYEQYF. The DNA of the CDR3 is TGTGCCAGCAGTGACAGGGGGTTGTACGAGCAGTACTTC.

The CDR3 loop is CASSLSHGTEQYF. The CDR3 bases are TGTGCCAGCAGCTTATCTCATGGTACCGAGCAGTACTTC. The rearrangement links TRBV7-7 to TRBJ2-7; D is ambiguous. The CDR3 runs 13 residues. Germline CDR1 and CDR2: SSHAT and FNYEAQ (reference sequence). The V end was cut by 2 bases, the J end by 6 bases, with 11 bases between.

V usage is TRBV20-1 and J usage is TRBJ2-1, with TRBD1 as a possible D gene (5 bases). The length of the CDR3 is 13 residues. V was cut by 3 bases and J by 6 bases, with 12 bases left in between. Germline V gene data show CDR1 as DFQATT and CDR2 as SNEGSKA (reference sequence). The chain's CDR3 is CSASFGAGNEQFF. The CDR3 DNA reads TGCAGTGCTAGTTTTGGGGCCGGCAATGAGCAGTTCTTC.

This sequence joins TRBV6-1 and TRBJ2-7; 9 bases line up with TRBD1. CDR1 and CDR2 (germline): MNHNS, SASEGT. V lost 10 bases and J lost 6; bases outside the gene matches: 13. The CDR3 runs 14 residues. CDR3 bases: TGTGCCACTTCGCTCGGGACAGGGTACTTCGAGCAGTACTTC. This encodes CATSLGTGYFEQYF.

The chain recombines TRBV30 with TRBJ2-1; D may correspond to TRBD1 or TRBD2 (6 bases each). V was cut by 0 bases and J by 8 bases, with 17 bases left in between. The length of the CDR3 is 15 residues. Germline loops: CDR1 GTSNPN, CDR2 SVGIG (reference sequence). CDR3 sequence reads: CAWSVGSGAWDEQFF. CDR3 in DNA: TGTGCCTGGAGTGTAGGTTCGGGGGCCTGGGATGAGCAGTTCTTC.

The rearrangement links TRBV28 to TRBJ2-7, with D possibly matching TRBD2 (5 bases). The length of the CDR3 is 15 residues. The V gene's germline CDR1 is MDHEN and CDR2 SYDVKM. V gave up 4 bases and J gave up 2 bases, with 15 bases separating them. The CDR3 protein is CASSSGRRTPYEQYF. The CDR3, as DNA: TGTGCCAGCAGTTCGGGCCGACGGACTCCCTACGAGCAGTACTTC. Full variable domain (outside the CDR3, taken from reference TRBV28 and TRBJ2-7): DVKVTQSSRYLVKRTGEKVFLECVQDMDHENMFWYRQDPGLGLRLIYFSYDVKMKEKGDIPEGYSVSREKKERFSLILESASTNQTSMYLCASSSGRRTPYEQYFGPGTRLTVT.

In this sample, this clonotype turned up many times. J is TRBJ2-5 and V is TRBV13; either TRBD1 or TRBD2 may fit D (6 bases each). V was shortened by 4 bases and J by 2 bases, with 20 bases between the two germline ends. The CDR3 totals 17 residues. Germline V gene data show CDR1 as PRHDT and CDR2 as FYEKMQ (reference sequence). DNA of the CDR3: TGTGCCAGCAGCTCCGAGAGGGGGGCCGGCGGACAAGAGACCCAGTACTTC. As protein: CASSSERGAGGQETQYF.

The chain couples TRBV7-6 to TRBJ2-3; 12 bases are a match to TRBD2. V gave up 5 bases and J gave up 2 bases; unmatched junction bases: 5. This CDR3 is built from 16 residues. CDR1 is SGHVS, CDR2 FNYEAQ, per germline. The CDR3 spells CASSPGTSGPTDTQYF. In DNA form, the CDR3 reads TGTGCCAGCAGCCCTGGGACTAGCGGGCCCACAGATACGCAGTATTTT.

This clonotype was seen ten or more times. The rearrangement uses TRBV14 and TRBJ2-3, with a possible D match to TRBD2 (5 bases). V lost 4 bases and J lost 5, with 19 bases in between. The CDR3 runs to 16 residues. Germline CDR1 reads SGHDN; CDR2 reads FVKESK. The CDR3 DNA follows: TGTGCCAGCAGCCCCGACTTCCACCGGGCGGGAGATACGCAGTATTTT. It translates to CASSPDFHRAGDTQYF. The full variable domain, its missing parts supplied by reference TRBV14 and TRBJ2-3, is EAGVTQFPSHSVIEKGQTVTLRCDPISGHDNLYWYRRVMGKEIKFLLHFVKESKQDESGMPNNRFLAERTGGTYSTLKVQPAELEDSGVYFCASSPDFHRAGDTQYFGPGTRLTVL.

Many counts were recorded for this clonotype. The chain couples TRBV11-1 to TRBJ2-1; D is possibly TRBD2 (6 bases). The CDR3 spans 18 residues. Germline values: CDR1 SGHAT, CDR2 FQDESV (reference sequence). Trimming left V 4 bases short and J 2 bases short, with 21 bases between. The DNA for the CDR3 is TGTGCCAGCAGCTCGACCAAGACGGGGGTTACTACCTACAATGAGCAGTTCTTC. This codes for CASSSTKTGVTTYNEQFF.

J is TRBJ1-1 and V is TRBV5-6; D is unclear. Germline V CDR1 and CDR2: SGHDT, YYEEEE. V lost 5 bases to trimming and J lost 0 bases, with 5 bases between them. The CDR3 is 12 amino acids. The CDR3 DNA sequence: TGTGCCAGCAGGGGGATGAACACTGAAGCTTTCTTT. It translates to CASRGMNTEAFF.

This clonotype was counted at least ten times. The V and J genes are TRBV18 and TRBJ2-7; D remains unclear. This CDR3 has 12 amino acids. V was cut by 3 bases and J by 3 bases, with 6 bases left in between. Germline assignment: CDR1 KGHSH and CDR2 LQKENI. The CDR3 nucleotides are TGTGCCAGCTCACCGTCCATCTACGAGCAGTACTTC. It translates to CASSPSIYEQYF.

This clonotype showed up just a few times. This chain links TRBV7-3 with TRBJ2-3, with 14 bases identical to TRBD2. CDR1 SGHTA and CDR2 FQGTGA come from the germline V gene. The CDR3 length is 19 residues. The trim removed 2 bases at V and 2 bases at J, leaving 9 bases unmatched. Here the CDR3 reads CASSLDSGLAGALTDTQYF. CDR3 nucleotide sequence: TGTGCCAGCAGCTTAGACTCGGGACTAGCGGGAGCGCTCACAGATACGCAGTATTTT.

This chain uses TRBV6-5 with TRBJ2-7; TRBD1 or TRBD2 may be the D gene (5 bases each). V lost 0 bases to trimming and J lost 0 bases, with 12 bases between them. This CDR3 is built from 16 residues. Germline values: CDR1 MNHEY, CDR2 SVGAGI. The CDR3 sequence is CASSYSIRGSSYEQYF. CDR3 coding DNA: TGTGCCAGCAGTTACTCGATACGGGGCAGCTCCTACGAGCAGTACTTC.

The CDR3 reads CASSYSGRGTGELFF. For the CDR3, the DNA is TGTGCCAGCAGTTATAGCGGGAGGGGCACCGGGGAGCTGTTTTTT. The J gene is TRBJ2-2, the V gene TRBV6-5, with 11 bases matching TRBD2. CDR1 is MNHEY, CDR2 SVGAGI, per germline. V dropped 3 bases and J dropped 4; count of bases not matched to a gene: 1. This CDR3 has 15 amino acids.

This clonotype appeared many times. J is TRBJ2-3 and V is TRBV20-1; D unresolved. Germline CDR1 is DFQATT and CDR2 is SNEGSKA (reference sequence). Trimming pared 3 bases from V and 2 bases from J, leaving 15 bases between. CDR3 length: 15 residues. As DNA, the CDR3 is TGCAGTGCTAGGCCGACTGAATGGGACACAGATACGCAGTATTTT. Amino acid sequence: CSARPTEWDTDTQYF.

The V call is TRBV6-5, the J call TRBJ2-7, with D perhaps TRBD1 (5 bases). Germline V gene sequence: CDR1 MNHEY, CDR2 SVGAGI. Deletions cut 0 bases from V and 1 base from J, with 13 bases between. This CDR3 comprises 16 residues. The DNA of the CDR3 is TGTGCCAGCAGTTACTCTTTGGACACTCCGTCCTACGAGCAGTACTTC. This translates into CASSYSLDTPSYEQYF.

The rearrangement links TRBV27 to TRBJ2-5, with 7 bases matching TRBD2. The J segment lost 1 base and the V segment lost 3 bases, leaving 5 bases of the junction unmatched. The germline V gene encodes CDR1 MNHEY and CDR2 SMNVEV (reference sequence). The CDR3 runs 15 residues. The CDR3 coding sequence is TGTGCCAGCAGTTTTCTGGGGGGGGGCCAAGAGACCCAGTACTTC. This encodes CASSFLGGGQETQYF.

This clonotype came up a few times. The V and J genes are TRBV7-9 and TRBJ2-3, with a possible D match to TRBD2 (5 bases). The CDR3 covers 15 residues. The ends were cut back, 1 base at V and 3 bases at J, with 11 bases in the middle. CDR1 and CDR2 from the germline V gene are SEHNR and FQNEAQ (reference sequence). The CDR3, as DNA: TGTGCCAGCAGCTTAGTCCAGACGGGGACAGATACGCAGTATTTT. Amino acid sequence: CASSLVQTGTDTQYF.

The J gene is TRBJ2-3, the V gene TRBV18; 7 bases align to TRBD1. Germline-derived CDR1 and CDR2 are KGHSH and LQKENI. J lost 1 base, V lost 10 bases, and 8 bases had no gene match. This CDR3 region has 14 residues. As DNA, the CDR3 is TGTGCCACCACTTCCGACAGGGGCACAGATACGCAGTATTTT. Translated, it gives CATTSDRGTDTQYF.

The chain joins TRBV27 to TRBJ2-7; TRBD2 matches at 8 bases. The CDR3 has 14 residues. CDR1 MNHEY and CDR2 SMNVEV come from the germline V gene (reference sequence). Trimming cost V 6 bases and J 5 bases; bases outside gene matches: 9. The CDR3 DNA follows: TGTGCCAGCAGCATGGCGGGAGGAGTCCACGAGCAGTACTTC. Translating it yields CASSMAGGVHEQYF.

This sequence joins TRBV9 and TRBJ2-3; TRBD1 agrees at 7 bases. Germline loops: CDR1 SGDLS, CDR2 YYNGEE. Trimming took 5 bases from V and 0 from J; bases not matched to a gene: 6. The CDR3 length is 15 residues. CDR3 bases: TGTGCCAGCAGTGAACAGGGGACGAGCACAGATACGCAGTATTTT. Encoded protein: CASSEQGTSTDTQYF. The complete variable domain, with remaining parts taken from reference TRBV9 and TRBJ2-3, reads DSGVTQTPKHLITATGQRVTLRCSPRSGDLSVYWYQQSLDQGLQFLIQYYNGEERAKGNILERFSAQQFPDLHSELNLSSLELGDSALYFCASSEQGTSTDTQYFGPGTRLTVL.

The V call is TRBV15, the J call TRBJ1-2; TRBD1 is a possible D gene (6 bases). The length of the CDR3 is 12 residues. Germline lookup yields CDR1 LNHNV and CDR2 YYDKDF (reference sequence). Deletions cut 8 bases from V and 6 bases from J, with 13 bases between. The DNA for the CDR3 is TGTGCCACCTATGGGGGCCAGGATGGCTACACCTTC. It is translated as CATYGGQDGYTF.

The chain recombines TRBV29-1 with TRBJ2-7, with D tentatively TRBD2 (7 bases). Germline lookup yields CDR1 SQVTM and CDR2 ANQGSEA. The CDR3 is made up of 14 amino acids. Between the trimmed V and J ends, which lost 1 base and 3 bases, there was a span of 13 bases. DNA for the CDR3: TGCAGCGTTGAAGGTTACGGGGGGCTCTACGAGCAGTACTTC. This codes for CSVEGYGGLYEQYF.

The rearrangement joins TRBV25-1 to TRBJ1-1, with D unclear. Germline V gene lookup returns CDR1 MGHDK and CDR2 SYGVNS. The CDR3 is made up of 13 amino acids. Trimming stripped 3 bases from V and 4 bases from J, with 9 bases between. The CDR3 region is CASSDGVSTEAFF. The CDR3 nucleotides read TGTGCCAGCAGTGACGGGGTATCCACTGAAGCTTTCTTT.

The genes are TRBV28 and TRBJ2-7; 7 nucleotides align to TRBD1. The CDR3 consists of 14 residues. The germline V gene has CDR1 MDHEN and CDR2 SYDVKM. With V trimmed by 2 bases and J by 4 bases, 5 bases remained unmatched. The CDR3 DNA sequence: TGTGCCAGCAGTTTAGTTGTCAGGGGGTACGAGCAGTACTTC. This sequence encodes CASSLVVRGYEQYF.

This clonotype was seen a handful of times. V usage is TRBV6-1 and J usage is TRBJ2-7; 7 bases line up with TRBD1. Trimming removed 0 bases from V and 2 bases from J; junction bases left unmatched: 7. The germline gives CDR1 MNHNS, CDR2 SASEGT. The CDR3 is made up of 16 amino acids. This CDR3 reads CASSEAMGQKPYEQYF. The CDR3 DNA reads as TGTGCCAGCAGTGAAGCTATGGGACAGAAACCCTACGAGCAGTACTTC.

The chain has TRBV10-1 and TRBJ2-5; D remains unclear. The V end was cut by 3 bases, the J end by 2 bases, with 13 bases between. The CDR3 is made up of 15 amino acids. CDR1 is WNHNN and CDR2 is SYGVQD in the germline V gene (reference sequence). The CDR3 DNA reads as TGCGCCAGCAGTGAAGCCAGGTCACATCAAGAGACCCAGTACTTC. This encodes CASSEARSHQETQYF.